This TCR beta chain was profiled in a study of blood T cells in healthy people across ages. This clonotype was observed a handful of times. Its specificity is unknown. Study results and caveats: Unsorted PBMC input precluded a conclusive naive versus antigen-experienced comparison.

The use of a sample-barcoded 5' primer and a J-beta primer mix characterized a second PCR of roughly 6 to 12 cycles. TCRdb reprocessed the 5' RACE reads with MiXCR, giving one entry per CDR3 protein. The table lists around 1,900,000 distinct CDR3 sequences, 39% of them singletons, with roughly 23% in the top ten. The germline V gene encodes CDR1 DFQATT and CDR2 SNEGSKA (reference sequence). V dropped 5 bases and J dropped 0 bases, with 15 bases sitting between them. CDR3 length: 15 residues. The gene calls are TRBV20-1 and TRBJ2-3; D might be TRBD1 (6 bases). The sequenced sample was blood. This sequence originates from a human donor in good health. CDR3 sequence reads: CSALGIGGSTDTQYF. The CDR3 nucleotides are TGCAGTGCTCTCGGGATAGGGGGAAGCACAGATACGCAGTATTTT.